The clone carrying this T cell receptor (beta chain) has a handful of counts. The record originates from a study of blood T cell repertoires in COVID-19. The overall study: From T cells, B-cell-depleted T cells, or PBMCs came the material, which was cDNA or gDNA.

Original handling: It was from reference gene primer amplification that nucleated cell counts were estimated. Sequencing was performed with immunoSEQ multiplex PCR; in TCRdb, only in-frame clones are kept and a portion is missing. The D gene and trimming were derived from the DNA, and the V and J assignments and clone size from that table. In the table there are 200,000 to 250,000 clones, 75% to 85% of which are singletons. Enrolled during active infection, Seattle patients were then followed longitudinally. In germline, CDR1 is SGHTA, CDR2 FQGNSA. CDR3 length equals 11 residues. V was clipped by 5 bases and J by 1 base, with 3 bases between them.

V and J are TRBV7-2 and TRBJ2-7; no clear D. The sequence was collected from a woman aged 30 to 39 with COVID-19, enrolled during active disease. Sequencing was carried out using peripheral blood. The CDR3 DNA is TGTGCCAGCAGCCCGTCCTACGAGCAGTACTTC. Amino acid sequence: CASSPSYEQYF.